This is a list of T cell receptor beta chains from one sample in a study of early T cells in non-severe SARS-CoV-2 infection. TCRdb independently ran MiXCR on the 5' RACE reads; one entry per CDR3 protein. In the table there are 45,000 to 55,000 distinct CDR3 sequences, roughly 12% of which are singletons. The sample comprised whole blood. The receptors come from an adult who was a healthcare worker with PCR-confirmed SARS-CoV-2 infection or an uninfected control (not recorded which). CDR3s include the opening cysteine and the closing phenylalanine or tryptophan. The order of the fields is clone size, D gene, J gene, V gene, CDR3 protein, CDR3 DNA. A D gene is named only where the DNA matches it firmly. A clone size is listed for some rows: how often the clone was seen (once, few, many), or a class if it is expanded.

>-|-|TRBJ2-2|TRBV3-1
CASSPGSGELFF
TGTGCCAGCAGCCCAGGGTCCGGGGAGCTGTTTTTT
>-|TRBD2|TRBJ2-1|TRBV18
CASSPSLAGYNEQFF
TGTGCCAGCTCACCGTCTCTAGCGGGTTACAATGAGCAGTTCTTC
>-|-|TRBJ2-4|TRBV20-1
CSVQGLAKNIQYF
TGCAGTGTCCAAGGACTAGCCAAAAACATTCAGTACTTC
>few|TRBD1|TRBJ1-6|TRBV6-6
CASRDSNSPLHF
TGTGCCAGCCGGGACAGTAATTCACCCCTCCACTTT
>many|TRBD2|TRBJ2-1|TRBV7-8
CASSSGGGGTYNEQFF
TGTGCCAGCAGCTCCGGAGGCGGGGGGACCTACAATGAGCAGTTCTTC
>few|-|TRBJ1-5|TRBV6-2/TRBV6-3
CASTIQFDQPQHF
TGTGCCAGCACCATACAGTTTGATCAGCCCCAGCATTTT
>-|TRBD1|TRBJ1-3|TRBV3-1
CASSQDLTGGTNTIYF
TGTGCCAGCAGCCAAGATCTGACAGGGGGGACGAACACCATATATTTT
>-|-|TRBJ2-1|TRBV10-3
CAISGGSRVGDEQFF
TGTGCCATCAGTGGTGGGTCAAGGGTGGGGGATGAGCAGTTCTTC
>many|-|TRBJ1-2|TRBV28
CASSFSGDYGYTF
TGTGCCAGCAGTTTCTCCGGGGACTATGGCTACACCTTC
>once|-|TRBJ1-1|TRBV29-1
CSVQNTEAFF
TGCAGCGTCCAGAACACTGAAGCTTTCTTT
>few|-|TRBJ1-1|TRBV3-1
CASSHRTAISFF
TGTGCCAGCAGCCACCGGACAGCGATATCTTTCTTT